This TCR beta chain came from a study of T cell repertoires in cytomegalovirus infection. Study outcomes and limitations: Using cumulative public TCR beta family frequency, the authors identified those who carried CMV together with the relevant HLA. The ex vivo response showed dominance by HLA-C-restricted CMV-specific TCR beta clonotypes.

To note about this clonotype: Its antigen is still unknown.

TCRdb recomputed calls from the reads with MiXCR, one row per CDR3 protein. The sample contains around 570,000 distinct CDR3 sequences, 40% of which appear only once. The CDR3 consists of 16 residues. The germline gives CDR1 MDHEN, CDR2 SYDVKM. V gave up 4 bases and J gave up 4 bases, with 20 bases separating them. This specimen consisted of cultured PBMCs, obtained from culture after CMV antigen stimulation. The gene calls are TRBV28 and TRBJ2-7; maybe TRBD1 (6 bases). This receptor was taken from a human donor in good health (CMV status not recorded). Some clones in this sample may be carry-over from other donors' samples. This CDR3 is CASSSARTDPQYEQYF. Written as DNA, the CDR3 is TGTGCCAGCAGTTCAGCAAGGACAGATCCTCAGTACGAGCAGTACTTC.